This TCR beta chain came from a study of persistence of HIV-infected CD4 T cells. Overall study findings and caveats: TCR oligoclonality correlated with proviral oligoclonality in the same sorted populations. CMV- and Gag-responding cells had lower TCRbeta richness than CD3/CD28-responding cells.

This CDR3 comprises 16 residues. V dropped 6 bases and J dropped 1; count of bases not matched to a gene: 6. The germline V gene encodes CDR1 SGHTA and CDR2 FQGNSA. The libraries were made with immunoSEQ version 4 in survey mode. Libraries were prepared by immunoSEQ multiplex PCR; TCRdb keeps only in-frame clonotypes and omits some of them. This table holds approximately 30,000 clones, almost 85% found once. This clone appeared a few times. Its antigen is still unknown. The stimulus was lysate of CMV-infected fibroblasts, around 10 ug/mL. Sorted nonresponding memory CD4+ T cells were CD40L-negative, CD69-negative, CD45RO-high.

This TCR derives from an adult man with HIV who was CMV-seropositive. The genes are TRBV7-2 and TRBJ1-5, with TRBD1 matching over 10 bases. Source: CD4+ T cells sorted from PBMCs after approximately 20-hour stimulation, taken from a patient who received antiretroviral therapy. This CDR3 reads CASRRQGALSNQPQHF. As DNA, the CDR3 is TGTGCCAGCAGGCGACAGGGGGCTTTGAGCAATCAGCCCCAGCATTTT.